One and the same sample provided the 9 T cell receptor beta chains below, sequenced in a study of regulatory T cells in long-lasting Graves disease. Time point: persistent/refractory GD, antithyroid drugs over 5 years with positive TRAb. From PBMCs, RNA was extracted and then used to make the TCR library. Arm-PCR of CDR3 regions and iRepertoire HTBI primers were the basis on which TCR beta libraries were built. TCRdb redid the calling of the multiplex PCR reads with MiXCR, one entry per CDR3 protein. In the table there are 390,000 or so distinct CDR3 sequences, roughly 24% of which are singletons. The sample consisted of peripheral blood mononuclear cells (PBMCs), taken when the disease was refractory, from a patient treated with antithyroid drugs. Source of these receptors: a middle-aged woman with Graves disease.

The chain uses TRBV20-1 and TRBJ2-1; 8 bases agree with TRBD2. Germline-derived CDR1 and CDR2 are DFQATT and SNEGSKA (reference sequence). V was pared by 4 bases and J by 8 bases, with 13 bases of the junction left unmatched. CDR3 length: 15 amino acids. CDR3 loop: CSATVRAGGRDEQFF. CDR3 in DNA: TGCAGTGCTACCGTCCGGGCGGGAGGTAGAGATGAGCAGTTCTTC.

This clonotype has just a few counts. The chain has TRBV28 and TRBJ1-6; a weak D match, TRBD1 (6 bases). V dropped 4 bases and J dropped 1 base, with 11 bases sitting between them. This CDR3 comprises 16 residues. Germline loops: CDR1 MDHEN, CDR2 SYDVKM. The CDR3 DNA is TGTGCCAGCAGTTGGGACACCGGATCCTATAATTCACCCCTCCACTTT. Translation: CASSWDTGSYNSPLHF.

This clonotype was seen at least ten times. Its ends do not fully match the called genes, so a read error is possible. The rearrangement uses TRBV28 and TRBJ2-2; no clear D. This CDR3 has 14 residues. Germline CDR1 MDHEN, CDR2 SYDVKM. CDR3: CASSLLADTGELFF. The CDR3 coding sequence is TGTGCCAGCAGCTTATTGGCCGACACCGGGGAGCTGTTTTTT.

This clonotype was counted many times. V is TRBV7-8 and J is TRBJ2-5; either TRBD1 or TRBD2 may supply D (5 bases each). With 5 bases removed from V and 1 base from J, the gap between germline ends came to 11 bases. Germline V gene sequence: CDR1 SGHVS, CDR2 FQNEAQ. The CDR3 loop spans 14 amino acids. This chain's CDR3 is CASSPHGTQETQYF. CDR3 sequence (DNA): TGTGCCAGCAGCCCCCACGGGACCCAAGAGACCCAGTACTTC. The entire variable domain, with the rest obtained from reference TRBV7-8 and TRBJ2-5, is as follows: GAGVSQSPRYKVAKRGQDVALRCDPISGHVSLFWYQQALGQGPEFLTYFQNEAQLDKSGLPSDRFFAERPEGSVSTLKIQRTQQEDSAVYLCASSPHGTQETQYFGPGTRLLVL.

V usage is TRBV20-1 and J usage is TRBJ2-3; D is unclear. The germline V gene has CDR1 DFQATT and CDR2 SNEGSKA (reference sequence). V was shortened by 1 base and J by 4 bases, with 15 bases between the two germline ends. This CDR3 has 15 residues. The CDR3 DNA sequence: TGCAGTGCTAGAGGACCGGGCCGAACCCCAGATACGCAGTATTTT. Translation gives CSARGPGRTPDTQYF.

This clonotype was picked up many times. The chain combines TRBV15 with TRBJ2-7; possibly TRBD1 or TRBD2 for D (6 bases each). The CDR3 runs to 14 residues. The germline V and J ends were trimmed by 1 base and 6 bases, with 13 bases remaining between them. CDR1 and CDR2 from the germline V gene are LNHNV and YYDKDF (reference sequence). This CDR3 is CATSRGRGTGEQYF. Here the CDR3 DNA reads TGTGCCACCAGCAGAGGGAGGGGGACGGGCGAGCAGTACTTC.

About this clonotype: A much bigger clone sits one base away, suggesting this may be a read error. V gene TRBV29-1 combines with J gene TRBJ1-5; D unclear. Germline V gene data show CDR1 as SQVTM and CDR2 as ANQGSEA. CDR3 length: 14 residues. In nucleotides, the CDR3 is TGCGGCGTTCAGGACCGTACCGGCAATCAGCCCCAGCATTTT. It specifies CGVQDRTGNQPQHF.

This sequence joins TRBV27 and TRBJ2-7, with a tentative D call TRBD2 (5 bases). Germline V gene data show CDR1 as MNHEY and CDR2 as SMNVEV (reference sequence). V dropped 10 bases and J dropped 4 bases, with 11 bases sitting between them. The CDR3 totals 11 residues. In nucleotides, the CDR3 is TGTGCCACCGGGAATCCTTACGAGCAGTACTTC. As protein: CATGNPYEQYF.

This clonotype was seen a few times. The chain has TRBV2 and TRBJ2-1; 9 bases fit TRBD2. The germline V gene encodes CDR1 SNHLY and CDR2 FYNNEI. The CDR3 is made up of 15 amino acids. V trimming: 2 bases; J trimming: 5 bases; junction bases outside the gene matches: 4. CDR3 sequence: CASSELAGIDNEQFF. CDR3 coding DNA: TGTGCCAGCAGTGAACTAGCGGGAATAGACAATGAGCAGTTCTTC.